This paragraph covers one T cell receptor beta chain sequence. CDR3 length equals 17 residues. Germline V gene sequence: CDR1 SGHDT, CDR2 YYEEEE. Trimming shortened V by 1 base and J by 3 bases, and 16 bases separated the two germline ends. This sample is part of a study of T cell responses to AZD1222 COVID-19 vaccine. Here immunoSEQ multiplex PCR was the method, and the copy in TCRdb shows in-frame clones only, minus some. The profile shows roughly 100,000 clones, more than 70% of them singletons. The TCR originated in an adult in good health. The V and J genes are TRBV5-6 and TRBJ2-2; the D gene is possibly TRBD2 (6 bases). This material consisted of peripheral blood, taken on day 0 of AZD1222 vaccination. The CDR3 here is CASSLSPGGVYTGELFF. In nucleotides, the CDR3 is TGTGCCAGCAGCTTGTCCCCGGGCGGGGTATACACCGGGGAGCTGTTTTTT.